These T cell receptor beta chains were read from a single sample in a study of shared clonotypes between healthy human individuals. Generated by immunoSEQ multiplex PCR, the TCRdb table keeps only in-frame clones and is missing some. The data show 2.3 million or so clones, with more than 85% seen just once and 0.35% to 0.5% held by the top ten. Source material: naive CD4+ T cells from PBMCs. Receptor source: a man between 18 and 35 years old in good health. Some clones in this sample may be carry-over from other donors' samples. Both conserved end residues are part of each CDR3. The order of the fields is D gene, clone size, J gene, V gene, CDR3 protein, CDR3 DNA. A D gene is named only where the DNA matches it firmly. Size tells how often a clone was seen (once, few, many) or the class of an expanded clone, and some rows leave it out.

D: .
size: .
J: TRBJ2-3
V: TRBV7-9
CDR3: CASSLFDGTDTQYF
DNA: TGTGCCAGCAGCTTATTCGACGGGACAGATACGCAGTATTTT

D: .
size: .
J: TRBJ2-7
V: TRBV28
CDR3: CASREGLTYEQYF
DNA: TGTGCCAGCCGAGAGGGGCTAACCTACGAGCAGTACTTC

D: TRBD2
size: .
J: TRBJ2-1
V: TRBV7-6
CDR3: CASQGLADNEQFF
DNA: TGTGCCAGCCAAGGACTAGCGGACAATGAGCAGTTCTTC

D: TRBD1
size: .
J: TRBJ2-7
V: TRBV5-1
CDR3: CASSGTGTGGYEQYF
DNA: TGCGCCAGCAGCGGAACCGGGACAGGGGGCTACGAGCAGTACTTC

D: .
size: .
J: TRBJ2-2
V: TRBV5-6
CDR3: CASSYGRTDLTGELFF
DNA: TGTGCCAGCAGCTATGGGAGGACAGACCTCACCGGGGAGCTGTTTTTT

D: .
size: .
J: TRBJ1-2
V: TRBV5-1
CDR3: CASSPGPQDDYGYTF
DNA: TGCGCCAGCAGCCCTGGCCCACAGGATGACTATGGCTACACCTTC

D: .
size: .
J: TRBJ2-7
V: TRBV28
CDR3: CASINGAPYEQYF
DNA: TGTGCCAGCATTAATGGAGCTCCCTACGAGCAGTACTTC

D: .
size: .
J: TRBJ2-2
V: TRBV9
CDR3: CASSPPRGFSVGGELFF
DNA: TGTGCCAGCAGCCCTCCCCGAGGGTTTTCGGTGGGCGGGGAGCTGTTTTTT

D: TRBD1
size: once
J: TRBJ1-2
V: TRBV5-1
CDR3: CASSLGDRAGYGYTF
DNA: TGCGCCAGCAGCTTAGGGGACAGGGCGGGCTATGGCTACACCTTC

D: .
size: .
J: TRBJ2-7
V: TRBV18
CDR3: CASSPSIQGSYEQYF
DNA: TGTGCCAGCTCACCGTCGATCCAGGGCTCCTACGAGCAGTACTTC

D: .
size: .
J: TRBJ2-1
V: TRBV19
CDR3: CASSVPGDGRNEQFF
DNA: TGTGCCAGTAGTGTCCCAGGGGACGGGCGCAATGAGCAGTTCTTC

D: .
size: once
J: TRBJ2-2
V: TRBV19
CDR3: CASSTPAGPGELFF
DNA: TGTGCCAGTAGTACCCCCGCAGGGCCCGGGGAGCTGTTTTTT

D: .
size: .
J: TRBJ1-5
V: TRBV28
CDR3: CASSRPRQPQHF
DNA: TGTGCCAGCAGCCGACCCCGTCAGCCCCAGCATTTT

D: .
size: .
J: TRBJ2-1
V: TRBV6-6
CDR3: CASSYPGGGMRNEQFF
DNA: TGTGCCAGCAGTTACCCCGGAGGGGGGATGAGGAATGAGCAGTTCTTC

D: TRBD1
size: .
J: TRBJ2-3
V: TRBV5-8
CDR3: CASSLGDRTDTQYF
DNA: TGTGCCAGCAGCTTGGGGGACAGAACAGATACGCAGTATTTT

D: .
size: .
J: TRBJ2-7
V: TRBV5-1
CDR3: CASSLEPAGGSYEQYF
DNA: TGCGCCAGCAGCTTGGAACCGGCTGGGGGATCCTACGAGCAGTACTTC

D: TRBD1
size: once
J: TRBJ2-5
V: TRBV4-1
CDR3: CASSQAPTGYGETQYF
DNA: TGCGCCAGCAGCCAAGCGCCGACAGGGTATGGGGAGACCCAGTACTTC

D: .
size: .
J: TRBJ1-5
V: TRBV27
CDR3: CASQVAWTGNQPQHF
DNA: TGTGCCAGCCAAGTCGCGTGGACAGGCAATCAGCCCCAGCATTTT

D: .
size: .
J: TRBJ1-1
V: TRBV27
CDR3: CASSHHRGGQNTEAFF
DNA: TGTGCCAGCAGTCATCACCGCGGGGGCCAGAACACTGAAGCTTTCTTT

D: .
size: once
J: TRBJ2-7
V: TRBV5-6
CDR3: CASSLSQGPRQYF
DNA: TGTGCCAGCAGCTTGTCCCAGGGCCCAAGGCAGTACTTC

D: TRBD2
size: .
J: TRBJ2-7
V: TRBV7-2
CDR3: CASSLAGTIPNYEQYF
DNA: TGTGCCAGCAGCTTAGCGGGGACTATACCGAACTACGAGCAGTACTTC

D: TRBD1
size: .
J: TRBJ1-4
V: TRBV5-1
CDR3: CATGTGTTTNEKLFF
DNA: TGCGCCACCGGGACAGGGACAACAACTAATGAAAAACTGTTTTTT

D: .
size: .
J: TRBJ2-3
V: TRBV20-1
CDR3: CSARDLKTQYF
DNA: TGCAGTGCTAGAGATTTAAAAACGCAGTATTTT

D: TRBD2
size: .
J: TRBJ2-5
V: TRBV4-3
CDR3: CASSQDVPSGKETQYF
DNA: TGCGCCAGCAGCCAAGATGTCCCTAGCGGGAAGGAGACCCAGTACTTC

D: TRBD1
size: .
J: TRBJ1-2
V: TRBV5-4
CDR3: CASSVDRGRWGYTF
DNA: TGTGCCAGCAGCGTAGACAGGGGGCGCTGGGGCTACACCTTC

D: .
size: .
J: TRBJ2-1
V: TRBV28
CDR3: CASNTISPLPYNEQFF
DNA: TGTGCCAGCAACACTATATCTCCACTACCCTACAATGAGCAGTTCTTC

D: .
size: .
J: TRBJ2-6
V: TRBV18
CDR3: CASSPNSGANVLTF
DNA: TGTGCCAGCTCACCAAACTCTGGGGCCAACGTCCTGACTTTC

D: TRBD2
size: .
J: TRBJ2-7
V: TRBV6-4
CDR3: CASSKGTSGRVSYEQYF
DNA: TGTGCCAGCAGCAAAGGGACTAGCGGGAGGGTTTCCTACGAGCAGTACTTC

D: .
size: .
J: TRBJ2-1
V: TRBV28
CDR3: CASSLSGPGPNEQFF
DNA: TGTGCCAGCAGTTTATCGGGCCCCGGACCCAATGAGCAGTTCTTC

D: .
size: .
J: TRBJ2-3
V: TRBV29-1
CDR3: CSVEGEASGTDTQYF
DNA: TGCAGCGTTGAAGGAGAGGCTAGCGGCACAGATACGCAGTATTTT

D: .
size: .
J: TRBJ2-7
V: TRBV23-1
CDR3: CASSQSWGLLHEQYF
DNA: TGCGCCAGCAGTCAATCTTGGGGGCTACTCCACGAGCAGTACTTC

D: .
size: .
J: TRBJ2-7
V: TRBV6-6
CDR3: CASSYGGELYEQYF
DNA: TGTGCCAGCAGTTACGGGGGAGAGCTGTACGAGCAGTACTTC

D: .
size: .
J: TRBJ2-7
V: TRBV28
CDR3: CASSPQALGEQYF
DNA: TGTGCCAGCAGTCCTCAGGCGTTGGGCGAGCAGTACTTC

D: .
size: .
J: TRBJ2-7
V: TRBV6-1
CDR3: CASTSGGYEQYF
DNA: TGTGCCAGCACGAGCGGCGGCTACGAGCAGTACTTC

D: .
size: once
J: TRBJ2-7
V: TRBV5-4
CDR3: CASSIEGGSPQYF
DNA: TGTGCCAGCAGCATCGAGGGGGGTAGTCCACAGTACTTC

D: .
size: .
J: TRBJ2-7
V: TRBV7-9
CDR3: CASSLGASGYEQYF
DNA: TGTGCCAGCAGCTTAGGTGCGTCAGGCTACGAGCAGTACTTC

D: .
size: .
J: TRBJ1-1
V: TRBV10-3
CDR3: CAIRGWGSGDTEAFF
DNA: TGTGCCATCAGGGGCTGGGGCTCTGGGGACACTGAAGCTTTCTTT

D: TRBD1
size: .
J: TRBJ1-1
V: TRBV9
CDR3: CASSPTGTGGQRVEAFF
DNA: TGTGCCAGCAGCCCCACCGGGACAGGGGGGCAGAGAGTTGAAGCTTTCTTT

D: TRBD2
size: .
J: TRBJ2-7
V: TRBV10-3
CDR3: CAIRALAAYSYEQYF
DNA: TGTGCCATCAGGGCACTAGCGGCCTACTCCTACGAGCAGTACTTC

D: .
size: .
J: TRBJ2-7
V: TRBV28
CDR3: CASSSHDEQYF
DNA: TGTGCCAGCAGTTCCCATGACGAGCAGTACTTC

D: TRBD2
size: .
J: TRBJ2-3
V: TRBV6-6
CDR3: CASSSRLAGKTDTQYF
DNA: TGTGCCAGCAGCAGCAGACTAGCGGGAAAGACAGATACGCAGTATTTT

D: .
size: .
J: TRBJ2-1
V: TRBV10-3
CDR3: CAISAQATNNEQFF
DNA: TGTGCCATCAGTGCTCAAGCTACCAACAATGAGCAGTTCTTC

D: TRBD1
size: .
J: TRBJ2-1
V: TRBV23-1
CDR3: CASSPPRDSNEQFF
DNA: TGCGCCAGCAGTCCCCCCCGGGACAGCAATGAGCAGTTCTTC